This TCR beta chain was retrieved from a study of blood T cell repertoires in COVID-19. The overall study: Samples taken during acute and convalescent COVID-19 were collected in the United States, Italy and Spain. The cDNA or gDNA used as material had been derived from T cells, B-cell-depleted T cells, or PBMCs.

CDR3 length: 14 amino acids. V was cut by 0 bases and J by 7 bases, with 11 bases left in between. The germline gives CDR1 SGDLS, CDR2 YYNGEE. Per the original methods: Amplification from reference gene primers served as the basis for estimated nucleated cell counts. Only in-frame clones appear in the TCRdb table, and some are missing; sequencing was by immunoSEQ multiplex PCR. V and J calls and clone size are those listed in that table; D and trimming were worked out from the DNA. The sample holds roughly 140,000 clones, 81% seen once. The sequencing sample was made of peripheral blood. The receptor was isolated from a human donor with acute or convalescent COVID-19. The donor label of this sample is uncertain. V usage is TRBV9 and J usage is TRBJ1-5, with D tentatively TRBD1 (5 bases). The DNA of the CDR3 is TGTGCCAGCAGCGTAGATGGGGAGGGGCAGCCCCAGCATTTT. It is translated as CASSVDGEGQPQHF.